Here is one T cell receptor (beta chain) with its context. The germline V gene has CDR1 MDHEN and CDR2 SYDVKM. With V trimmed by 6 bases and J by 5 bases, 8 bases remained unmatched. The CDR3 length is 15 residues. These data originate in a study of OX40 agonist ivuxolimab in advanced cancers. Using immunoSEQ multiplex PCR, the repertoire was profiled, and TCRdb retains in-frame clones only, with some absent. Among around 95,000 clones listed, approximately 90% were seen once. The rearrangement links TRBV28 to TRBJ2-1, with TRBD1 identical over 9 bases. The sequence was obtained from an adult with an advanced solid tumor such as melanoma, head and neck, liver or kidney cancer. Sample: CD4+ or CD8+ T cells sorted from blood, taken in a trial of the OX40 agonist ivuxolimab. CDR3 DNA sequence: TGTGCCAGCAGCACGGGACAGGGTCCAAACAATGAGCAGTTCTTC. Translation: CASSTGQGPNNEQFF.